Given below is one T cell receptor (beta chain) in context. The entry originates in a study of shared clonotypes between healthy human individuals. TCRdb keeps only in-frame clones here, not all; method: immunoSEQ multiplex PCR. The sample records 550,000 to 800,000 clones, less than 95% being singletons. Deletions cut 6 bases from V and 0 bases from J, with 12 bases between. Germline-derived CDR1 and CDR2 are LNHDA and SQIVND (reference sequence). The CDR3 has 15 residues. The V gene is TRBV19, the J gene TRBJ2-1; the D is unclear. Sequencing used memory CD8+ T cells from PBMCs. Subset meaning: CD45RO+ cells pooled with CCR7-negative TemRA cells. This sequence was found in a man between 18 and 29 years old in good health. Some clones in this sample may be carry-over from other donors' samples. The CDR3 here is CASSVDSSSYNEQFF. CDR3 in DNA: TGTGCCAGTAGCGTAGACTCCAGCTCCTACAATGAGCAGTTCTTC.